These 15 T cell receptor beta chains originate from one sample sequenced in a study of shared clonotypes between healthy human individuals. Profiling relied on immunoSEQ multiplex PCR, and the TCRdb table lists in-frame clones only, not all of them. The data show under 80,000 clones, with about 63% seen just once and around 50% held by the top ten. The sample taken for sequencing was memory CD8+ T cells sorted from blood. Subset denoted: CD45RO+ cells pooled with CCR7-negative TemRA cells. The receptors derive from a man aged 25-45 years in good health.

The chain is built from TRBV18 and TRBJ2-1; D perhaps matches TRBD1 (6 bases). This CDR3 has 15 amino acids. In germline, CDR1 is KGHSH, CDR2 LQKENI. Trimming cost V 6 bases and J 4 bases, with 16 bases left between them. CDR3 sequence: CASSQNRATYNEQFF. CDR3 DNA sequence: TGTGCCAGCTCGCAAAACAGGGCTACATACAATGAGCAGTTCTTC. The variable domain in full, completed from reference TRBV18 and TRBJ2-1, reads NAGVMQNPRHLVRRRGQEARLRCSPMKGHSHVYWYRQLPEEGLKFMVYLQKENIIDESGMPKERFSAEFPKEGPSILRIQQVVRGDSAAYFCASSQNRATYNEQFFGPGTRLTVL.

The V gene is TRBV7-4, the J gene TRBJ2-6; D not certain. Trimming took off 5 bases at V and 5 bases at J, with 22 bases between the two ends. The CDR3 is 18 residues long. The germline CDR1 and CDR2 sequences are SGHVT and SQSDAQ. The CDR3 bases are TGTGCCAGCAGCGCTAGAAACAGCTCACAAAGTCGGGCCAACGTCCTGACTTTC. Translating gives CASSARNSSQSRANVLTF.

This chain joins TRBV7-2 and TRBJ2-1; 11 bases agree with TRBD1. Trimming removed 5 bases from V and 7 bases from J; junction bases left unmatched: 4. The CDR3 is 14 residues long. Germline loops: CDR1 SGHTA, CDR2 FQGNSA. CDR3: CASSHGTGGNEQFF. The CDR3 DNA reads TGTGCCAGCAGCCACGGGACAGGGGGGAATGAGCAGTTCTTC.

This clone appeared a few times. J is TRBJ2-1 and V is TRBV5-1; 8 positions agree with TRBD2. With V trimmed by 4 bases and J by 4 bases, 16 bases remained unmatched. The CDR3 is 18 residues long. Germline CDR1 and CDR2: SGHRS and YFSETQ. The DNA of the CDR3 is TGCGCCAGCAGCCCTGGCTTAAAAGCGGGAGTAGATTACAATGAGCAGTTCTTC. As protein: CASSPGLKAGVDYNEQFF. Using reference TRBV5-1 and TRBJ2-1 for the parts outside the CDR3, the full variable domain is KAGVTQTPRYLIKTRGQQVTLSCSPISGHRSVSWYQQTPGQGLQFLFEYFSETQRNKGNFPGRFSGRQFSNSRSEMNVSTLELGDSALYLCASSPGLKAGVDYNEQFFGPGTRLTVL.

V gene TRBV29-1 combines with J gene TRBJ2-1; D is undetermined. The V end lost 0 bases, the J end lost 0 bases, and 6 bases lay between the germline ends. Germline V gives CDR1 SQVTM, CDR2 ANQGSEA. The CDR3 consists of 14 residues. DNA of the CDR3: TGCAGCGTTGAAGATCGGTCCTCCTACAATGAGCAGTTCTTC. It is translated as CSVEDRSSYNEQFF.

V gene TRBV11-2 combines with J gene TRBJ2-1; TRBD2 agrees at 8 bases. This CDR3 contains 15 residues. The V gene's germline CDR1 is SGHAT and CDR2 FQNNGV. V trimming: 7 bases; J trimming: 8 bases; junction bases outside the gene matches: 13. The CDR3 DNA reads as TGTGCCAGCACCCAACGGGGGGGCTCTTTTTATGAGCAGTTCTTC. It codes for CASTQRGGSFYEQFF.

V is TRBV6-1 and J is TRBJ2-3; 9 nucleotides match TRBD1. The CDR3 has 15 residues. The V and J ends lost 3 bases and 4 bases, in that order; junction bases with no gene match: 5. Germline V lookup: CDR1 MNHNS, CDR2 SASEGT. The CDR3 reads CASSDSTGGPDTQYF. Written as DNA, the CDR3 is TGTGCCAGCAGTGACTCAACAGGGGGCCCAGATACGCAGTATTTT.

This clone was counted between two and nine times. This may be a read error: a much more frequent sequence differs by one nucleotide. This same CDR3 is encoded by further DNA sequences in the sample. V and J are TRBV15 and TRBJ2-7; D ambiguous. Trimming took off 0 bases at V and 1 base at J, with 4 bases between the two ends. Germline CDR1 and CDR2: LNHNV and YYDKDF (reference sequence). The CDR3 has 13 residues. CDR3 residues: CATSRDLSYEQYF. CDR3 nucleotide sequence: TGTGCCACCAGCAGAGATCTGTCCTACGAGCAGTACTTC.

The chain has TRBV6-9 and TRBJ2-7; 7 nucleotides agree with TRBD1. The V segment lost 5 bases and the J segment 2 bases; nucleotides outside the gene matches: 3. Germline CDR1 is MNHGY and CDR2 is SVAAGI. The CDR3 is 13 residues long. The CDR3 region has the DNA TGTGCCAGCAGTCCCACAGGGGCCTACGAGCAGTACTTC. Protein product: CASSPTGAYEQYF.

CDR3 protein: CASSSMGLAGEFRETQYF. As DNA, the CDR3 is TGTGCCAGCAGTTCTATGGGACTAGCGGGAGAATTCAGGGAGACCCAGTACTTC. V and J are TRBV28 and TRBJ2-5, with 14 bases fitting TRBD2. The germline V gene encodes CDR1 MDHEN and CDR2 SYDVKM. The V segment lost 4 bases and the J segment 5 bases; nucleotides outside the gene matches: 12. The CDR3 has 18 residues.

The rearrangement links TRBV11-2 to TRBJ2-1; 14 bases are a match to TRBD2. The J segment lost 7 bases and the V segment lost 6 bases, leaving 8 bases of the junction unmatched. The CDR3 runs 16 residues. CDR1 SGHAT and CDR2 FQNNGV come from the germline V gene. CDR3 sequence: CASRGTSGRGGNEQFF. In DNA form, the CDR3 reads TGTGCCAGCAGAGGGACTAGCGGGAGAGGGGGGAATGAGCAGTTCTTC.

V is TRBV28 and J is TRBJ2-1; D is ambiguous. The germline V and J ends were trimmed by 11 bases and 0 bases, with 20 bases remaining between them. From germline, CDR1 is MDHEN and CDR2 SYDVKM. This CDR3 region has 16 residues. The CDR3 DNA follows: TGTGCCCTGGGATCATCGGACGGCAACTCCTACAATGAGCAGTTCTTC. Translating it yields CALGSSDGNSYNEQFF.

This clone has a single count. The chain recombines TRBV19 with TRBJ2-5; 12 bases match TRBD1. Germline loops: CDR1 LNHDA, CDR2 SQIVND (reference sequence). This CDR3 contains 18 residues. Trimming at V came to 4 bases and at J to 5 bases, leaving 14 bases not matched to a gene. The CDR3 loop reads CASSTPPGQGAYGETQYF. In DNA form, the CDR3 reads TGTGCCAGTAGTACCCCACCGGGACAGGGGGCGTATGGGGAGACCCAGTACTTC. The whole variable domain, filled in from reference TRBV19 and TRBJ2-5, reads DGGITQSPKYLFRKEGQNVTLSCEQNLNHDAMYWYRQDPGQGLRLIYYSQIVNDFQKGDIAEGYSVSREKKESFPLTVTSAQKNPTAFYLCASSTPPGQGAYGETQYFGPGTRLLVL.

This clone appeared a few times. V gene TRBV4-2 combines with J gene TRBJ2-1, with 8 bases matching TRBD2. Germline V gene data show CDR1 as LGHNA and CDR2 as YNFKEQ. This CDR3 region has 16 residues. V dropped 0 bases and J dropped 3; count of bases not matched to a gene: 4. CDR3 DNA: TGTGCCAGCAGCCAAGACTCGGGACTAGGCTACAATGAGCAGTTCTTC. It translates to CASSQDSGLGYNEQFF.

J is TRBJ1-2 and V is TRBV19; D might be TRBD1 (5 bases). The CDR3 runs 14 residues. V was shortened by 6 bases and J by 11 bases, with 22 bases between the two germline ends. Germline V CDR1 and CDR2: LNHDA, SQIVND (reference sequence). The chain's CDR3 is CASRPQWGGGTYTF. CDR3 DNA sequence: TGTGCCAGTAGGCCCCAATGGGGCGGGGGAACTTACACCTTC.